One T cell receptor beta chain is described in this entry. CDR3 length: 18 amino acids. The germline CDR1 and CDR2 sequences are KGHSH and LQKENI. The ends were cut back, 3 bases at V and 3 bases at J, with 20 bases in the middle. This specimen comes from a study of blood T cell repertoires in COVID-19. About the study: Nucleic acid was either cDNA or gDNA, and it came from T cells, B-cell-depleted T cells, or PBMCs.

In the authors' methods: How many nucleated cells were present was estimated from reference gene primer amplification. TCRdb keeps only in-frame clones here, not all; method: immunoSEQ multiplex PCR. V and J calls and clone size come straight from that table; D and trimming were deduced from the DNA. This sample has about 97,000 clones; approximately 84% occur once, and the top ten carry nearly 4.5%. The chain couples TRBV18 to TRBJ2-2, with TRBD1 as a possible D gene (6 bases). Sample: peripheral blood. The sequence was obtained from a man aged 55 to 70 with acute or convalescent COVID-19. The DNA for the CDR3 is TGTGCCAGCTCACCGATAATCCCTACAGGGTCGTACACCGGGGAGCTGTTTTTT. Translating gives CASSPIIPTGSYTGELFF.